These 19 T cell receptor beta chains share one sample of origin, sequenced in a study of blood T cell repertoires in COVID-19. The method was immunoSEQ multiplex PCR; TCRdb's version includes in-frame clones alone and lacks a portion of them. Of 250,000 to 300,000 clones in the sample, just under 90% are singletons; the top ten hold around 10%. The specimen was peripheral blood. All receptors come from a woman aged 25 to 39 with COVID-19, enrolled during active disease.

The rearrangement uses TRBV18 and TRBJ2-5, with 8 bases aligning to TRBD1. Trimming cost V 3 bases and J 3 bases; bases outside gene matches: 6. CDR1 and CDR2 (germline): KGHSH, LQKENI. The length of the CDR3 is 15 residues. The CDR3 DNA sequence: TGTGCCAGCTCACCGGAGACAGGGGTTAAAGAGACCCAGTACTTC. Translating gives CASSPETGVKETQYF.

This clone appeared once. The V gene is TRBV18, the J gene TRBJ1-2; 8 bases align to TRBD1. This CDR3 has 14 residues. V shed 3 bases and J 4 bases; nucleotides not matched to a gene: 4. Germline CDR1 is KGHSH and CDR2 is LQKENI. In DNA form, the CDR3 reads TGTGCCAGCTCACCCAACGGACAGGGCTATGGCTACACCTTC. This encodes CASSPNGQGYGYTF.

The chain uses TRBV2 and TRBJ2-2, with 7 bases aligning to TRBD1. CDR3 length: 17 residues. V dropped 3 bases and J dropped 3; count of bases not matched to a gene: 10. Germline values: CDR1 SNHLY, CDR2 FYNNEI. CDR3 nucleotide sequence: TGTGCCAGCAGTGAGGTAAGACAGGGAAAGGACACCGGGGAGCTGTTTTTT. Residues: CASSEVRQGKDTGELFF.

Here the CDR3 reads CASSSPGQGTGELFF. The CDR3 region has the DNA TGTGCCAGCAGCTCCCCGGGACAGGGAACCGGGGAGCTGTTTTTT. This chain connects TRBV11-3 to TRBJ2-2; 9 bases are a match to TRBD1. CDR1 is SGHNT, CDR2 YENEEA, per germline. Trimming removed 4 bases from V and 5 bases from J; junction bases left unmatched: 5. This CDR3 region has 15 residues.

The rearrangement joins TRBV5-1 to TRBJ1-2; D gene ambiguous. V dropped 2 bases and J dropped 6 bases, with 14 bases sitting between them. There are 14 residues in the CDR3. Germline CDR1 is SGHRS and CDR2 is YFSETQ. CDR3 DNA sequence: TGCGCCAGCAGCTTAATTGCGGGGTTCGATGGCTACACCTTC. Translation: CASSLIAGFDGYTF.

The chain employs TRBV3-1 (or the pseudogene TRBV3-2) and TRBJ1-2, with TRBD1 as a possible D gene (5 bases). The CDR3 loop spans 16 amino acids. Germline V CDR1 and CDR2: LGHDT, YNNKEL (reference sequence). V lost 2 bases and J lost 1, with 14 bases in between. The CDR3 sequence: CASSQTPTANNYGYTF. Written as DNA, the CDR3 is TGTGCCAGCAGCCAAACCCCGACAGCCAATAACTATGGCTACACCTTC.

This rearrangement joins TRBV11-2 to TRBJ1-1; D remains ambiguous. Trimming pared 8 bases from V and 0 bases from J, leaving 16 bases between. Germline V gene lookup returns CDR1 SGHAT and CDR2 FQNNGV. This CDR3 is built from 15 residues. The CDR3 DNA reads as TGTGCCAGCCATCCTTTCACGGTTTTGAACACTGAAGCTTTCTTT. It yields the protein CASHPFTVLNTEAFF.

For the CDR3, the DNA is TGTGCCAGCGGACAGGGGGAGGATACGCAGTATTTT. Translated, it gives CASGQGEDTQYF. The chain combines TRBV19 with TRBJ2-3, with 10 bases lining up with TRBD1. J was trimmed by 6 bases and V by 9 bases; bases with no gene match: 3. CDR3 length equals 12 residues. Per germline, CDR1 LNHDA and CDR2 SQIVND (reference sequence).

V and J are TRBV7-9 and TRBJ2-7; a possible D gene is TRBD1 (6 bases). Between the trimmed V and J ends, which lost 5 bases and 2 bases, there was a span of 10 bases. Germline V CDR1 and CDR2: SEHNR, FQNEAQ (reference sequence). The CDR3 covers 13 residues. CDR3 DNA: TGTGCCAGCAGCCCACGGGACACCTACGAGCAGTACTTC. Translated, it gives CASSPRDTYEQYF.

The chain is built from TRBV3-1 (or the pseudogene TRBV3-2) and TRBJ2-1; D unclear. Germline-derived CDR1 and CDR2 are LGHDT and YNNKEL (reference sequence). The CDR3 has 17 amino acids. Trimming removed 4 bases from V and 0 bases from J, with 16 bases in between. CDR3 DNA sequence: TGTGCCAGCAGCCTCCAGGTTTCGGCCTACTCCTACAATGAGCAGTTCTTC. Its translation: CASSLQVSAYSYNEQFF.

The chain uses TRBV4-2 and TRBJ1-6; possible D gene TRBD1, 5 bases. The CDR3 is 17 amino acids. CDR1 LGHNA and CDR2 YNFKEQ come from the germline V gene. Trimming stripped 0 bases from V and 9 bases from J, with 18 bases between. In nucleotides, the CDR3 is TGTGCCAGCAGCCAAGATTCACTGTTGGGGCAATTTTCACCCCTCCACTTT. Translating it yields CASSQDSLLGQFSPLHF.

The V and J genes are TRBV24-1 and TRBJ2-7; D is possibly TRBD2 (5 bases). With 6 bases removed from V and 0 bases from J, the gap between germline ends came to 11 bases. The germline CDR1 and CDR2 sequences are KGHDR and SFDVKD. The length of the CDR3 is 14 residues. CDR3 loop: CATSLTGSSYEQYF. The CDR3 region has the DNA TGTGCCACCAGTCTTACGGGGAGCTCCTACGAGCAGTACTTC.

The V and J genes are TRBV19 and TRBJ1-1; the match to TRBD1 covers 8 bases. The CDR3 has 15 residues. V lost 1 base and J lost 5; bases outside the gene matches: 6. Germline V gene sequence: CDR1 LNHDA, CDR2 SQIVND (reference sequence). This chain's CDR3 is CASSIGPGGNTEAFF. The CDR3 DNA is TGTGCCAGTAGTATAGGGCCAGGGGGCAATACTGAAGCTTTCTTT. The entire variable domain, with the rest obtained from reference TRBV19 and TRBJ1-1, is as follows: DGGITQSPKYLFRKEGQNVTLSCEQNLNHDAMYWYRQDPGQGLRLIYYSQIVNDFQKGDIAEGYSVSREKKESFPLTVTSAQKNPTAFYLCASSIGPGGNTEAFFGQGTRLTVV.

The sample holds a few counts of this clone. The rearrangement links TRBV6-4 to TRBJ1-5, with a tentative D call TRBD1 (5 bases). V was pared by 2 bases and J by 5 bases, with 10 bases between. Germline values: CDR1 MRHNA, CDR2 SNTAGT. There are 14 residues in the CDR3. The CDR3 nucleotides are TGTGCCAGCAGTGACCCAGGGTGGGATCAGCCCCAGCATTTT. Translating it yields CASSDPGWDQPQHF.

V gene TRBV7-9 combines with J gene TRBJ1-1; D may be TRBD1 (6 bases). With 3 bases removed from V and 1 base from J, the gap between germline ends came to 9 bases. Germline CDR1 and CDR2: SEHNR and FQNEAQ (reference sequence). The CDR3 covers 14 residues. CDR3 loop: CASSFSGQNTEAFF. In DNA, the CDR3 is TGTGCCAGCAGCTTCTCGGGACAGAACACTGAAGCTTTCTTT.

V usage is TRBV7-9 and J usage is TRBJ1-1, with D tentatively TRBD1 (6 bases). The CDR3 covers 18 residues. Trimming took off 4 bases at V and 7 bases at J, with 28 bases between the two ends. Looked up from germline, CDR1 is SEHNR and CDR2 is FQNEAQ (reference sequence). CDR3 nucleotides: TGTGCCAGCAGCTCCGGAGGCGCGACCGGGACAAAAGTGGGTGAAGCTTTCTTT. As protein: CASSSGGATGTKVGEAFF.

The chain employs TRBV9 and TRBJ1-1; D uncertain. The CDR3 totals 14 residues. The germline CDR1 and CDR2 sequences are SGDLS and YYNGEE. V dropped 6 bases and J dropped 1 base, with 13 bases sitting between them. CDR3 DNA: TGTGCCAGCAATCGAGGGCTTGGGAACACTGAAGCTTTCTTT. It codes for CASNRGLGNTEAFF.

V is TRBV29-1 and J is TRBJ1-2, with D uncertain. Germline V gene sequence: CDR1 SQVTM, CDR2 ANQGSEA. The V gene lost 4 bases and the J gene lost 6 bases, with 15 bases spanning the gap. The CDR3 sequence is 13 residues long. In nucleotides, the CDR3 is TGCAGCGTTGTGGAGCAACCGGAGAATGGCTACACCTTC. This encodes CSVVEQPENGYTF.

The CDR3 nucleotides are TGTGCCAGCAGCTTGACTTCAGGGCAAGCTAACTATGGCTACACCTTC. Amino acid sequence: CASSLTSGQANYGYTF. The genes are TRBV5-5 and TRBJ1-2; possible D gene TRBD1, 5 bases. This CDR3 is built from 16 residues. V was clipped by 1 base and J by 0 bases, with 13 bases between them. CDR1 is SGHKS and CDR2 is YYEKEE in the germline V gene (reference sequence).